This record concerns one T cell receptor beta chain sequence. CDR1 is SGHVS, CDR2 FNYEAQ, per germline. Losses at the gene ends were 5 bases for V and 2 bases for J; bases not matched to a gene: 5. This CDR3 is built from 14 residues. The data were obtained in a study of blood T cell repertoires in COVID-19. Overall study context: Sites in the United States, Italy and Spain provided acute and convalescent COVID-19 samples.

Sequenced by immunoSEQ multiplex PCR; TCRdb stores in-frame clones only, minus some. The sample contains roughly 92,000 clones, less than 95% of which appear only once. The sequenced sample consisted of peripheral blood. The V gene is TRBV7-6, the J gene TRBJ2-7, with 8 positions matching TRBD1. The sequence was collected from a man aged 50 to 59 with acute or convalescent COVID-19. DNA of the CDR3: TGTGCCAGCAGCCCTTCGACAGGGGCCTACGAGCAGTACTTC. It yields the protein CASSPSTGAYEQYF.